These T cell receptor beta chains were read from a single sample in a study of type 1 and type 2 diabetes patients. TCRdb itself ran the multiplex PCR reads through MiXCR, one entry per CDR3 protein. The sample consists of about 270,000 distinct CDR3 sequences, approximately 50% of them appearing once. Material: peripheral blood mononuclear cells (PBMCs). The receptors originated from a man between 18 and 29 years old with type 2 diabetes. Both conserved end residues are part of each CDR3. The D gene is left open where the match is weak. Clone size is shown for a subset of rows, as once, few, many or a class of expanded clone.

>NA|many|TRBV7-2|TRBJ2-6
TGTGCCAGCAGCCTCACAGGGAACTCTGGGGCCAACGTCCTGACTTTC
CASSLTGNSGANVLTF
>NA|NA|TRBV28|TRBJ2-7
TGTGCCAGCAGGGAGACAGACTCCTACGAGCAGTACTTC
CASRETDSYEQYF
>TRBD2|NA|TRBV19|TRBJ2-3
TGTGCCAGTAGTAGCGCGGGAGTATACACAGATACGCAGTATTTT
CASSSAGVYTDTQYF
>NA|NA|TRBV11-3|TRBJ1-6
TGTGCCAGCAGCTCCATATCCGGGGCACCCCTCCACTTT
CASSSISGAPLHF
>TRBD1|NA|TRBV7-2|TRBJ2-7
TGTGCCAGCAGCTTAGCGGGACAGGGGTCCAACGAGCAGTACTTC
CASSLAGQGSNEQYF
>NA|few|TRBV7-8|TRBJ1-1
TGTGCCAGCAGCTTAACCACTGAAGCTTTCTTT
CASSLTTEAFF
>NA|NA|TRBV19|TRBJ1-4
TGTGCCAGTAGTAGGCCGGGCCTTGGTGAAAAACTGTTTTTT
CASSRPGLGEKLFF
>NA|many|TRBV10-3|TRBJ2-7
TGTGCCATCAGTGAAGGGGGAATGGACGAGCAGTACTTC
CAISEGGMDEQYF
>NA|NA|TRBV11-2|TRBJ2-4
TGTGCCAGCAGCTTAGAGGGTTTGGGGCTAGCTGCCAAAAACATTCAGTACTTC
CASSLEGLGLAAKNIQYF
>NA|NA|TRBV19|TRBJ1-2
TGTGCCAGTAGTATCGCAACAGGGAACTATGGCTACACCTTC
CASSIATGNYGYTF
>NA|NA|TRBV29-1|TRBJ1-1
TGCAGCGTTGAGCTTCCCGGGGGCGCGAACACTGAAGCTTTCTTT
CSVELPGGANTEAFF
>NA|NA|TRBV19|TRBJ1-6
TGTGCCAGTAAGGGGGACCGCGTGAATAATTCACCCCTCCACTTT
CASKGDRVNNSPLHF
>NA|NA|TRBV10-2|TRBJ2-6
TGCGCCAGCTCGCGCCAGGGGCTAAACTCTGGGGCCAACGTCCTGACTTTC
CASSRQGLNSGANVLTF
>TRBD1|few|TRBV20-1|TRBJ2-7
TGCAGTGTTCCGGGACAGATCAACTACGAGCAGTACTTC
CSVPGQINYEQYF
>NA|NA|TRBV7-6|TRBJ1-2
TGTGCCAGCTCACCGGACGACACGAGGGGCTACACCTTC
CASSPDDTRGYTF
>NA|few|TRBV19|TRBJ1-2
TGTGCCACAAGTGGCCGGTTGCCCTCGGGTGGCTACACCTTC
CATSGRLPSGGYTF
>NA|NA|TRBV19|TRBJ2-7
TGTGCCAGTAGTATCCCCCGCCGGGGCGCAACGGGGCCACTAGACAGGCGTTTGCGCGAGCAGTACTTC
CASSIPRRGATGPLDRRLREQYF
>TRBD1|few|TRBV19|TRBJ2-5
TGTGCCAGTAGTGGGACAGGGAAGGTTGGGGAGACCCAGTACTTC
CASSGTGKVGETQYF